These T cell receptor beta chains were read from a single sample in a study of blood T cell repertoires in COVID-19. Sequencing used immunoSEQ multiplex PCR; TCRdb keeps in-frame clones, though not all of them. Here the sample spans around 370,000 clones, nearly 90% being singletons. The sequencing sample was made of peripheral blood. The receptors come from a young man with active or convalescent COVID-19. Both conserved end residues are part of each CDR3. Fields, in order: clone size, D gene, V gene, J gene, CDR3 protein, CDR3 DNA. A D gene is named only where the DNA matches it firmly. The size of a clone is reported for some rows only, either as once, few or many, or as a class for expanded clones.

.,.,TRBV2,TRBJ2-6,CASRTGLSGANVLTF,TGTGCCAGCAGAACAGGATTGTCTGGGGCCAACGTGCTGACTTTC
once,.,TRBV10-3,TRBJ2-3,CAISGEGVRDTQYF,TGTGCCATCAGTGGGGAGGGGGTGCGAGATACGCAGTATTTT
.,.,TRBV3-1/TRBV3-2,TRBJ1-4,CASSPLAAFNEKLFF,TGTGCCAGCAGCCCTTTGGCGGCGTTTAATGAAAAACTGTTTTTT
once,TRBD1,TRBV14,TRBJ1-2,CASSQGTGSILNYGYTF,TGTGCCAGCAGCCAAGGGACAGGCAGTATACTAAACTATGGCTACACCTTC
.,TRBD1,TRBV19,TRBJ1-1,CASSPGQGRFGTEAFF,TGTGCCAGTAGCCCGGGACAGGGGCGTTTTGGCACTGAAGCTTTCTTT
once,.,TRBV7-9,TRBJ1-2,CASSRRIDGYTF,TGTGCCAGCAGCAGGAGAATAGATGGCTACACCTTC
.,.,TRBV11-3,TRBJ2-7,CASSIKTGQPYEQYF,TGTGCCAGCAGCATCAAAACGGGACAACCCTACGAGCAGTACTTC
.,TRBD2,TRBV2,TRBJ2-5,CASGGLAGGQETQYF,TGTGCCAGCGGGGGACTAGCGGGGGGTCAAGAGACCCAGTACTTC
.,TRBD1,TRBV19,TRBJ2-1,CASSIEETGSYNEQFF,TGTGCCAGTAGTATTGAGGAGACAGGGTCCTACAATGAGCAGTTCTTC
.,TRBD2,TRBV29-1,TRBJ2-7,CSVTGLAGVYEQYF,TGCAGCGTGACGGGACTAGCGGGAGTCTACGAGCAGTACTTC
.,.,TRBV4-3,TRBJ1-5,CASSQEVGGSGQPQHF,TGCGCCAGCAGCCAAGAAGTAGGAGGGTCCGGTCAGCCCCAGCATTTT
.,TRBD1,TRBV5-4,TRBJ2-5,CASSSWDRAEETQYF,TGTGCCAGCAGCTCATGGGACAGGGCGGAAGAGACCCAGTACTTC
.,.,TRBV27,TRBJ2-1,CASRSAPPYNEQFF,TGTGCCAGCAGAAGCGCCCCGCCTTACAATGAGCAGTTCTTC
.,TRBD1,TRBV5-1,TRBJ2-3,CASSLNWDRPSTDTQYF,TGCGCCAGCAGCTTGAATTGGGACAGACCTAGCACAGATACGCAGTATTTT
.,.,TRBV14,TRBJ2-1,CASSRLEHNEQFF,TGTGCCAGCAGCCGGCTAGAACACAATGAGCAGTTCTTC
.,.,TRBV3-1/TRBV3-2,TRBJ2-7,CASSQGLVGGYEQYF,TGTGCCAGCAGCCAAGGGCTAGTCGGTGGCTACGAGCAGTACTTC
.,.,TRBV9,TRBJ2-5,CASSAGLIQETQYF,TGTGCCAGCAGCGCCGGACTAATCCAAGAGACCCAGTACTTC
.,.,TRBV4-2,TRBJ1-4,CASSLDRRMEKLFF,TGTGCCAGCAGCCTCGATCGGCGGATGGAAAAACTGTTTTTT
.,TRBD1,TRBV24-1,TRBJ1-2,CATSDFGTGYDGYTF,TGTGCCACCAGTGATTTCGGGACAGGGTACGATGGCTACACCTTC
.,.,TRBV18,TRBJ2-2,CASSPDRKNTGELFF,TGTGCCAGCTCACCGGACAGAAAGAACACCGGGGAGCTGTTTTTT
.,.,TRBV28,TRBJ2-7,CASSLAAHEQYF,TGTGCCAGCAGCCTGGCGGCCCACGAGCAGTACTTC
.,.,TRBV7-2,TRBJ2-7,CASSTNRDFYEQYF,TGTGCCAGCAGCACTAACCGGGATTTCTACGAGCAGTACTTC
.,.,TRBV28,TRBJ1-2,CASSQGKGYGYTF,TGTGCCAGCAGCCAGGGTAAGGGCTATGGCTACACCTTC
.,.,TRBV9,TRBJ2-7,CASSANIDSSYEQYF,TGTGCCAGCAGCGCGAACATAGACAGTTCCTACGAGCAGTACTTC
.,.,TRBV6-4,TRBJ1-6,CASSDSGQGDSPLHF,TGTGCCAGCAGTGACTCGGGGCAGGGTGACTCACCCCTCCACTTT
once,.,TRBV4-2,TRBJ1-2,CASSQAGIRSGSTGYGYTF,TGTGCCAGCAGCCAAGCGGGGATTAGATCGGGGTCTACGGGCTATGGCTACACCTTC
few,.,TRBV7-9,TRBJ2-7,CASSLDLGLDSYEQYF,TGTGCCAGCAGCTTAGATCTGGGACTGGACTCCTACGAGCAGTACTTC
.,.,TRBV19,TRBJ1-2,CASSIDHRNYGYTF,TGTGCCAGTAGTATAGACCACAGGAACTATGGCTACACCTTC
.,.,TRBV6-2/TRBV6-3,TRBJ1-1,CASSYSPSSDGSNTEAFF,TGTGCCAGCAGTTATTCCCCTTCGTCAGACGGGTCGAACACTGAAGCTTTCTTT
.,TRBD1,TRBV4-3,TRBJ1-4,CASSQGQDRVDLLFF,TGCGCCAGCAGCCAAGGGCAAGACAGGGTCGATTTACTGTTTTTT
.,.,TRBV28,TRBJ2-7,CASSLFGRPGAHYEQYF,TGTGCCAGCAGTTTATTTGGTAGGCCAGGGGCTCACTACGAGCAGTACTTC
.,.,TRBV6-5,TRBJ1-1,CASSYMTIAEAFF,TGTGCCAGCAGTTACATGACTATAGCTGAAGCTTTCTTT
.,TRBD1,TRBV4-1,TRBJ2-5,CASRVTGTGGETQYF,TGCGCCAGCAGAGTCACGGGGACAGGGGGCGAGACCCAGTACTTC
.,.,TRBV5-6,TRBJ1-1,CASSRYRDRSNTEAFF,TGTGCCAGCAGCCGATACAGGGACCGATCGAACACTGAAGCTTTCTTT
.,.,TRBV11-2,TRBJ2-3,CASSLGLRRTQYF,TGTGCCAGCAGCTTAGGTCTGAGGAGAACGCAGTATTTT
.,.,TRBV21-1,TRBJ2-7,CASSNWDVGRGHYEQYF,TGTGCCAGCAGCAACTGGGACGTTGGCAGGGGGCACTACGAGCAGTACTTC
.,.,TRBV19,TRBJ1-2,CASSRQNYGYTF,TGTGCCAGTAGTAGGCAGAACTATGGCTACACCTTC
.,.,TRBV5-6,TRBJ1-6,CASSLARGYWAPLHF,TGTGCCAGCAGCTTGGCTCGCGGTTACTGGGCACCCCTCCACTTT
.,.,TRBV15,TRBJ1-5,CATSLGRGEPQHF,TGTGCCACCAGCCTAGGTAGGGGTGAGCCCCAGCATTTT
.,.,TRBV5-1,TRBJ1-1,CASSGGVSTEAFF,TGCGCCAGCAGCGGAGGGGTGAGCACTGAAGCTTTCTTT
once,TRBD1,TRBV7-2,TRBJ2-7,CASSSRTGSNEQYF,TGTGCCAGCAGCTCGAGGACAGGGTCGAACGAGCAGTACTTC